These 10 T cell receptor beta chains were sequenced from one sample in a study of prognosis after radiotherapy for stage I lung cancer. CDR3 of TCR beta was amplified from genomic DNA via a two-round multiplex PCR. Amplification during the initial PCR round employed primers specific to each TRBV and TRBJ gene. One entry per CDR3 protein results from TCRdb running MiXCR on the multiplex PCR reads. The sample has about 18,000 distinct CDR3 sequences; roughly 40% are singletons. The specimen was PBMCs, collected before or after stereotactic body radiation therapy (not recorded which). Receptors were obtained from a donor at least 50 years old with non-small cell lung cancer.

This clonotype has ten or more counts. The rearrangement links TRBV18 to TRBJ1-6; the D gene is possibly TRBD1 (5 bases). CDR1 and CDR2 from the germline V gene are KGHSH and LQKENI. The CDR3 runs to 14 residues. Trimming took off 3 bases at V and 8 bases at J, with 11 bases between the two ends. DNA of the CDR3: TGTGCCAGCTCACCGGGGGGGGGGGATTCACCCCTCCACTTT. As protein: CASSPGGGDSPLHF.

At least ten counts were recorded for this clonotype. CDR3 residues: CASSAGRGSNQPQHF. Written as DNA, the CDR3 is TGTGCCAGCAGCGCCGGCCGCGGGAGCAATCAGCCCCAGCATTTT. This chain uses TRBV2 with TRBJ1-5, with D hard to call. Germline values: CDR1 SNHLY, CDR2 FYNNEI. The CDR3 totals 15 residues. V gave up 6 bases and J gave up 1 base, with 13 bases separating them.

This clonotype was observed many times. The DNA of the CDR3 is TGTGCCAGCAGTGAGGCGGCAGGCACAGGGACCCAGTACTTC. It yields the protein CASSEAAGTGTQYF. The rearrangement links TRBV2 to TRBJ2-5, with D possibly being TRBD1 (5 bases). Trimming cost V 3 bases and J 7 bases, with 15 bases left between them. The germline gives CDR1 SNHLY, CDR2 FYNNEI. The CDR3 spans 14 residues. The variable domain in full, with the rest retrieved from reference TRBV2 and TRBJ2-5, is EPEVTQTPSHQVTQMGQEVILRCVPISNHLYFYWYRQILGQKVEFLVSFYNNEISEKSEIFDDQFSVERPDGSNFTLKIRSTKLEDSAMYFCASSEAAGTGTQYFGPGTRLLVL.

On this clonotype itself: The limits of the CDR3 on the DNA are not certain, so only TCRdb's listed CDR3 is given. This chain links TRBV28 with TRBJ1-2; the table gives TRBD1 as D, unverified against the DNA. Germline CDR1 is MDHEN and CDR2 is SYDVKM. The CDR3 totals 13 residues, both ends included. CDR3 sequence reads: CAINDRVGYGNTF.

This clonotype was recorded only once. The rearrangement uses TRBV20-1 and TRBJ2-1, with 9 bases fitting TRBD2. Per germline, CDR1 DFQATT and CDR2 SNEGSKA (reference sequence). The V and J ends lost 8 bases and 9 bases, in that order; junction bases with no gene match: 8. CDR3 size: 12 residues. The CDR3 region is CSSYSGSSEQFF. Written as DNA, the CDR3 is TGCAGTTCTTATAGCGGGAGTAGTGAGCAGTTCTTC.

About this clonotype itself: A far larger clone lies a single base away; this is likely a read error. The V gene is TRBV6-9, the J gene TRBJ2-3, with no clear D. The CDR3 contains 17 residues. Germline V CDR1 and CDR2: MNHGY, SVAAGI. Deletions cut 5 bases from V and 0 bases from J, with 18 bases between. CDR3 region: CASSVIRNSLSTDTQYF. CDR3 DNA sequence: TGTGCCAGCAGTGTAATAAGGAATAGCCTCAGCACAGATACGCAGTATTTT.

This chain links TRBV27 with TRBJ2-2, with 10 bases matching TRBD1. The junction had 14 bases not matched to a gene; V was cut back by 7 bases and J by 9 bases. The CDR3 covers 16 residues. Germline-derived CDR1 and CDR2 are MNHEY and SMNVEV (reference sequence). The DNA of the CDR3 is TGTGCCAGCACCCTGGGACAGGGGCCTGAGACCTGGGAGCTGTTTTTT. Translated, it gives CASTLGQGPETWELFF.

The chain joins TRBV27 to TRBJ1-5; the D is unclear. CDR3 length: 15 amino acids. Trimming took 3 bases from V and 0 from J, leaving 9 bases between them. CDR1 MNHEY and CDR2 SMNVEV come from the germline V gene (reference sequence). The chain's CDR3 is CASSFRYPSNQPQHF. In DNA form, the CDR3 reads TGTGCCAGCAGTTTTCGGTACCCTAGCAATCAGCCCCAGCATTTT.

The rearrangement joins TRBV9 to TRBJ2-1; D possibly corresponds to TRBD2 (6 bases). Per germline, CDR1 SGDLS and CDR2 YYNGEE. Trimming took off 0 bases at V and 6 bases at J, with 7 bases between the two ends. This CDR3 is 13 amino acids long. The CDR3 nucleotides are TGTGCCAGCAGCGTAGTCGGGAGCAATGAGCAGTTCTTC. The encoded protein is CASSVVGSNEQFF.

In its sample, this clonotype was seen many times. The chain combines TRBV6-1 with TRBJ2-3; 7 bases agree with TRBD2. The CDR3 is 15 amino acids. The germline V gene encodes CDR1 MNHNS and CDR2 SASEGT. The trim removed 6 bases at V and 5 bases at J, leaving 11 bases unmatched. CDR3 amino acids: CASRPAGVVRDTQYF. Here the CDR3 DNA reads TGTGCCAGCAGGCCTGCGGGGGTTGTTAGAGATACGCAGTATTTT.